This T cell receptor beta chain was observed in a study of T cell responses to AZD1222 COVID-19 vaccine. Study-wide points: Regions left unmutated in variants are reportedly the target of nearly half of spike-specific TCRs. Repertoires were obtained only post-peak T cell response. AZD1222 recipients seropositive at baseline numbered only 5 to 7.

The CDR3 is made up of 15 amino acids. Looked up from germline, CDR1 is SGDLS and CDR2 is YYNGEE. V trimming: 2 bases; J trimming: 7 bases; junction bases outside the gene matches: 8. Data came from immunoSEQ multiplex PCR; TCRdb stores just in-frame clones and leaves some out. The table shows 70,000 to 95,000 clones, with roughly 90% occurring only once. Details on this clone: Its antigen is not known.

This chain joins TRBV9 and TRBJ2-1; 8 nucleotides match TRBD2. The source material was peripheral blood, sampled on day 0 of MenACWY control vaccination. The TCR was taken from an adult in good health. CDR3: CASSVRGTSLNEQFF. CDR3 bases: TGTGCCAGCAGCGTGAGGGGGACTAGTCTAAATGAGCAGTTCTTC.